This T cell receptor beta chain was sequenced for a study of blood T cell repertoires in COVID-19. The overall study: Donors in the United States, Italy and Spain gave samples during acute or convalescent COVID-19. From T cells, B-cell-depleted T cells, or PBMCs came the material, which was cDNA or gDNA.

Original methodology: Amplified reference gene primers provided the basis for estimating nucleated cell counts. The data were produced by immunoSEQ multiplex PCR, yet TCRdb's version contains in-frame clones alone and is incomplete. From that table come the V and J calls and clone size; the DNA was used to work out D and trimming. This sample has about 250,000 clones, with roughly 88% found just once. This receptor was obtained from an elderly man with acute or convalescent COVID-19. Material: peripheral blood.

The CDR3 loop is CASSPPGQGNEKLFF. In DNA, the CDR3 is TGTGCCAGCAGCCCCCCGGGACAGGGTAATGAAAAACTGTTTTTT. The chain employs TRBV7-9 and TRBJ1-4, with TRBD1 matching over 9 bases. Losses at the gene ends were 5 bases for V and 4 bases for J; bases not matched to a gene: 5. This CDR3 comprises 15 residues. Germline V gene data show CDR1 as SEHNR and CDR2 as FQNEAQ (reference sequence).